This T cell receptor (beta chain) was found in a study of CD8 T cells in ankylosing spondylitis. Study-level results: Ankylosing spondylitis blood appeared to be characterized by a TCR beta motif of eight highly homologous variants. Disease-associated clones were reportedly significantly overrepresented in matched ankylosing spondylitis synovial fluid.

Regarding this clonotype: Its matching antigen is unknown.

Quantitative 5'-RACE with molecular barcodes produced the TCR beta libraries. TCRdb analysed the 5' RACE reads with MiXCR anew, one entry per CDR3 protein. Of some 840,000 distinct CDR3 sequences listed, 12% were seen once; the top ten hold under 0.6%. The CDR3 is 13 amino acids. Trimming cost V 7 bases and J 1 base, with 13 bases left between them. Germline V gene sequence: CDR1 SQVTM, CDR2 ANQGSEA. Sequenced sample: blood, either unsorted or a sorted T cell fraction (not recorded which). The rearrangement joins TRBV29-1 to TRBJ1-1; D not certain. This TCR came from a male donor with ankylosing spondylitis. The CDR3 DNA follows: TGCAGCGCCGAGAGGCAAGGGAACACTGAAGCTTTCTTT. Translated: CSAERQGNTEAFF.